This T cell receptor beta chain was sequenced for a study of T cell changes during pregnancy in multiple sclerosis. Sequencing was performed with immunoSEQ multiplex PCR; in TCRdb, only in-frame clones are kept and a portion is missing. The sample has about 40,000 clones; around nine tenths are singletons. This CDR3 comprises 14 residues. From germline, CDR1 is MNHEY and CDR2 SVGAGI. Trimming cost V 5 bases and J 7 bases, with 17 bases left between them. Sequencing was performed on peripheral blood, taken before pregnancy. The rearrangement joins TRBV6-5 to TRBJ1-2; maybe TRBD1 (5 bases). This receptor was taken from a female donor with multiple sclerosis, enrolled in a pregnancy study. CDR3 protein: CASSTLGHRVGYTF. In DNA form, the CDR3 reads TGTGCCAGCAGTACCTTAGGACATCGTGTTGGCTACACCTTC.